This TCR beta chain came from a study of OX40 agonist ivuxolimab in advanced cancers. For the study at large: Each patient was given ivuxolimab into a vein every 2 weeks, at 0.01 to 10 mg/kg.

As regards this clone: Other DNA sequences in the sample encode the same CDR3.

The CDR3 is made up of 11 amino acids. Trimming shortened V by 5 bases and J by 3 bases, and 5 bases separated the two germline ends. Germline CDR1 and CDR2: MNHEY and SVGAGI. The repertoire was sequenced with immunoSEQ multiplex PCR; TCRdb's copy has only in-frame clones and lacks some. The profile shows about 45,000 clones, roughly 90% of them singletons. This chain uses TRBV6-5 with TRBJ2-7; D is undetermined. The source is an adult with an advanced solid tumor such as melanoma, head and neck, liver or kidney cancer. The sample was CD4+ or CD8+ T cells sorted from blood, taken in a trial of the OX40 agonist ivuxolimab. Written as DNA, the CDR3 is TGTGCCAGCAGTGATGGCTACGAGCAGTACTTC. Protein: CASSDGYEQYF.